This paragraph reports one T cell receptor (beta chain). The entry originates in a study of cytomegalovirus exposure and HLA in healthy donors. CDR3 length: 14 amino acids. V was clipped by 0 bases and J by 10 bases, with 12 bases between them. CDR1 is LNHNV, CDR2 YYDKDF, per germline (reference sequence). PCR involved 60 Vbeta and 13 Jbeta primers. The protocol was immunoSEQ multiplex PCR, while the TCRdb copy is restricted to in-frame clones and leaves out a portion. The sample includes 140,000 or so clones. The clonotype comes from a male donor in good health and CMV-seronegative. The V gene is TRBV15, the J gene TRBJ1-4, with unresolved D. What was sequenced was PBMCs. CDR3 protein: CATSRDFVERKLFF. CDR3 coding DNA: TGTGCCACCAGCAGAGATTTTGTGGAGAGAAAACTGTTTTTT.